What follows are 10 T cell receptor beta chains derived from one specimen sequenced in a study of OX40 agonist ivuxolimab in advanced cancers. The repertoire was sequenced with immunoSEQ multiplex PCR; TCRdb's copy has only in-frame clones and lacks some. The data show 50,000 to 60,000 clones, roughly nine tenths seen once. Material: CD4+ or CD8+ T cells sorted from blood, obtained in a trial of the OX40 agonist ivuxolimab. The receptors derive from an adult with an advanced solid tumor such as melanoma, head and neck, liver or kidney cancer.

CDR3 nucleotides: TGTGCCTGGAGTTATCCAATTCACTCTGGAAACACCATATATTTT. Translated, it gives CAWSYPIHSGNTIYF. This chain connects TRBV30 to TRBJ1-3, with unresolved D. CDR3 length: 15 residues. The V end was cut by 2 bases, the J end by 0 bases, with 11 bases between. In germline, CDR1 is GTSNPN, CDR2 SVGIG (reference sequence).

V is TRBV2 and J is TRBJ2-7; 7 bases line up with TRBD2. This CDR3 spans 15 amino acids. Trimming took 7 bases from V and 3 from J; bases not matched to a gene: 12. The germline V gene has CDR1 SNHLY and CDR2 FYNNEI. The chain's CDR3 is CASMTLSGEFYEQYF. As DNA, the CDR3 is TGTGCCAGCATGACTTTGAGCGGGGAATTCTACGAGCAGTACTTC.

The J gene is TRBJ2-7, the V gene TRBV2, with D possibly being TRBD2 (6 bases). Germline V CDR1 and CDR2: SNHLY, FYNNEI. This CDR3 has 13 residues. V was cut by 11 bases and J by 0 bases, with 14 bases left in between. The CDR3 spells CAHRGLSSYEQYF. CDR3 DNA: TGTGCCCACCGGGGACTTAGCTCCTACGAGCAGTACTTC. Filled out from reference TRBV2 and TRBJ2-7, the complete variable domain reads EPEVTQTPSHQVTQMGQEVILRCVPISNHLYFYWYRQILGQKVEFLVSFYNNEISEKSEIFDDQFSVERPDGSNFTLKIRSTKLEDSAMYFCAHRGLSSYEQYFGPGTRLTVT.

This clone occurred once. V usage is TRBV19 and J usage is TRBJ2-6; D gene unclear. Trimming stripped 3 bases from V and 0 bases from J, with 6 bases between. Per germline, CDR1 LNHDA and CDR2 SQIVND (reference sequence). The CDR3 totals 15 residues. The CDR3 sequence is CASSMYYSGANVLTF. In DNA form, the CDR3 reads TGTGCCAGTAGTATGTACTACTCTGGGGCCAACGTCCTGACTTTC.

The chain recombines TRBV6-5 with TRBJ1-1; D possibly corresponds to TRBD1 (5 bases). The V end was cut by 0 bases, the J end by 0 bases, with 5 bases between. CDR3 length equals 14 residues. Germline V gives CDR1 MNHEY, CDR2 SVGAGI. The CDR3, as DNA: TGTGCCAGCAGTTACTCAGGGGTGAACACTGAAGCTTTCTTT. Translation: CASSYSGVNTEAFF.

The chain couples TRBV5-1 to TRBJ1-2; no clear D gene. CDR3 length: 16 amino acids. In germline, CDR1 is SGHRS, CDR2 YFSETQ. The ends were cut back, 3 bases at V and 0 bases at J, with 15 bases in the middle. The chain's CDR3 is CASSSYDTVSNYGYTF. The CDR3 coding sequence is TGCGCCAGCAGCTCCTATGATACAGTTTCTAACTATGGCTACACCTTC.

The CDR3 bases are TGTGCCAGCAGCTTGGGACTAGCGGGAAGTACCGGGGAGCTGTTTTTT. This sequence encodes CASSLGLAGSTGELFF. This rearrangement joins TRBV7-8 to TRBJ2-2, with TRBD2 identical over 13 bases. This CDR3 contains 16 residues. V trimming: 3 bases; J trimming: 5 bases; junction bases outside the gene matches: 3. Germline V CDR1 and CDR2: SGHVS, FQNEAQ.

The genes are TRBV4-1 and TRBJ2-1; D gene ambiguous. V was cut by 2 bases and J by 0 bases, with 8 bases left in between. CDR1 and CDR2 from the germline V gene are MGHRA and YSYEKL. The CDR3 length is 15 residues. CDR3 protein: CASSQNPSSYNEQFF. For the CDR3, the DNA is TGCGCCAGCAGCCAAAACCCGAGCTCCTACAATGAGCAGTTCTTC.

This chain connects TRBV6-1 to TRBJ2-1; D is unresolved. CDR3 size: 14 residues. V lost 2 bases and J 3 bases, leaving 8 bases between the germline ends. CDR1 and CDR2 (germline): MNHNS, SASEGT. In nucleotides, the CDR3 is TGTGCCAGCAGTGAAAACTGGCTCTACAATGAGCAGTTCTTC. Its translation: CASSENWLYNEQFF.

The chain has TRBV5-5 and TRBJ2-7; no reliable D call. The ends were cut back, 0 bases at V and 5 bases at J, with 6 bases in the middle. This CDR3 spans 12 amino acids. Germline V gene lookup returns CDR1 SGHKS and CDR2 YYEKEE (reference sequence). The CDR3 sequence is CASSLVRDEQYF. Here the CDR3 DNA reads TGTGCCAGCAGCTTGGTCCGGGACGAGCAGTACTTC.